These T cell receptor beta chains were read from a single sample in a study of blood T cell repertoires in COVID-19. Profiled with immunoSEQ multiplex PCR; TCRdb holds only in-frame clones, not every one. The sample holds some 250,000 clones, around 89% seen once. The sequenced sample was PBMCs or T cells enriched from blood (not recorded which). These receptors were taken from a middle-aged man who had recovered from COVID-19. CDR3s include the opening cysteine and the closing phenylalanine or tryptophan. The D gene is left open where the match is weak. Size tells how often a clone was seen (once, few, many) or the class of an expanded clone, and some rows leave it out.

d_call	clone_size	v_call	j_call	cdr3_nt	cdr3_aa
TRBD1	few	TRBV5-6	TRBJ1-1	TGTGCCAGCAGCTTGGTGGGACAGGGGCAAACTGAAGCTTTCTTT	CASSLVGQGQTEAFF
TRBD1	NA	TRBV7-9	TRBJ2-5	TGTGCCAGCAGCCTGGGACAGGGGGAAGAGACCCAGTACTTC	CASSLGQGEETQYF
NA	NA	TRBV13	TRBJ2-1	TGTGCCAGCAGCTTAGTGAGACTAGGTCTCAATGAGCAGTTCTTC	CASSLVRLGLNEQFF
NA	NA	TRBV9	TRBJ1-2	TGTGCCAGCAGCGCTCGAACGGCGGTAGGTGGCTACACCTTC	CASSARTAVGGYTF
NA	NA	TRBV5-8	TRBJ2-7	TGTGCCAGCAGCTTGGCACAGAGAAAATACGAGCAGTACTTC	CASSLAQRKYEQYF
TRBD1	NA	TRBV7-9	TRBJ1-3	TGTGCCAGCAGCCGGACAGGGGCTAATGGAAACACCATATATTTT	CASSRTGANGNTIYF
NA	NA	TRBV7-9	TRBJ2-7	TGTGCCAGCAGCAATAAAGGAGGGGCCCCGTACTTC	CASSNKGGAPYF
TRBD2	NA	TRBV28	TRBJ2-3	TGTGCCAGGAGCCCCTATAGCGGGGAAAGGGGGGCGTCACACACAGATACGCAGTATTTT	CARSPYSGERGASHTDTQYF
NA	NA	TRBV5-1	TRBJ1-1	TGCGCCAGCAGCCGCAGGCCCGGGATAATGAACACTGAAGCTTTCTTT	CASSRRPGIMNTEAFF
NA	NA	TRBV29-1	TRBJ2-2	TGCAGCGTTAGAAGGGACATCGACACCGGGGAGCTGTTTTTT	CSVRRDIDTGELFF
NA	NA	TRBV30	TRBJ1-3	TGTGCCTGGAGTGGAGACCGGGGGAACCGAAACACCATATATTTT	CAWSGDRGNRNTIYF
NA	NA	TRBV7-2	TRBJ2-1	TGTGCCAGCAGCTTAGGGCTAGCGCGAAATGAGCAGTTCTTC	CASSLGLARNEQFF
TRBD1	NA	TRBV11-3	TRBJ2-7	TGTGCCAGCAGCTTCGGGACAGCCCCCGGGGAGCAGTACTTC	CASSFGTAPGEQYF
TRBD1	NA	TRBV18	TRBJ2-7	TGTGCCAGCTCACCTCAAACGGGACAGGGCCCCTCCGAGCAGTACTTC	CASSPQTGQGPSEQYF
NA	NA	TRBV3-1/TRBV3-2	TRBJ2-6	TGTGCCAGCAGCCCGTTGTCTGGGGCCAACGTCCTGACTTTC	CASSPLSGANVLTF
NA	NA	TRBV9	TRBJ1-1	TGTGCCAGCAGCGTAGGACAGCCGAACACTGAAGCTTTCTTT	CASSVGQPNTEAFF
NA	NA	TRBV19	TRBJ2-7	TGTGCCAGTAGTCCTCGGACAGCTCACGGCCAGTACTTC	CASSPRTAHGQYF
NA	few	TRBV4-3	TRBJ2-5	TGCGCCAGCAGCCAGCAAGGCAGGGTCCAAGAGACCCAGTACTTC	CASSQQGRVQETQYF
NA	few	TRBV2	TRBJ2-7	TGTGCCAGCCAGTTCGGGGGACGCTACGAGCAGTACTTC	CASQFGGRYEQYF
TRBD1	NA	TRBV4-1	TRBJ1-1	TGCGCCAGCAGCCAAGACCCGGGACAGGGGAACACTGAAGCTTTCTTT	CASSQDPGQGNTEAFF
NA	NA	TRBV9	TRBJ2-2	TGTGCCAGCAGCGTTTCCCTCCCCGGGGAGCTGTTTTTT	CASSVSLPGELFF
NA	NA	TRBV28	TRBJ1-2	TGTGCCAGCAGTCCGCCCGACAGGTGGGTCTATGGCTACACCTTC	CASSPPDRWVYGYTF
TRBD2	once	TRBV27	TRBJ2-4	TGTGCCAGCAGTTTTATGTGGGAGGGCTTGGCCAAAAACATTCAGTACTTC	CASSFMWEGLAKNIQYF
NA	NA	TRBV19	TRBJ1-5	TGTGCCAGTAGTACTCGACAGGCCAGCAATCAGCCCCAGCATTTT	CASSTRQASNQPQHF
TRBD1	NA	TRBV9	TRBJ1-1	TGTGCCAGCAGCATGACAGGGGATCACACTGAAGCTTTCTTT	CASSMTGDHTEAFF
TRBD2	few	TRBV7-8	TRBJ2-2	TGTGCCAGCAGCCGTCTAGCGGGGGTTGACACCGGGGAGCTGTTTTTT	CASSRLAGVDTGELFF
TRBD1	once	TRBV30	TRBJ1-2	TGTGCCTGGAGTACCGCGACAGGGTTCGGTGGCTACACCTTC	CAWSTATGFGGYTF
TRBD1	NA	TRBV19	TRBJ1-2	TGTGCCAGTAGTATCAGGGGGCCTGTCTATGGCTACACCTTC	CASSIRGPVYGYTF
TRBD1	NA	TRBV7-2	TRBJ2-3	TGTGCCAGCAGCTTCGCGGGACAGGGATCTAGCACAGATACGCAGTATTTT	CASSFAGQGSSTDTQYF
NA	NA	TRBV14	TRBJ2-7	TGTGCCAGCAGCTCCCGATCTCGCCCCTGCGGGGCAAGAAACGCAACAGGTTTC	CASSSRSRPCGARNATGF
NA	NA	TRBV12-3/TRBV12-4	TRBJ1-4	TGTGCCAGCAGCGGGGGGGGGAAACTGTTTTTT	CASSGGGKLFF
NA	NA	TRBV18	TRBJ2-2	TGTGCCAGCTCACCACGGCAGGGGAGCACCGGGGAGCTGTTTTTT	CASSPRQGSTGELFF
TRBD1	NA	TRBV7-9	TRBJ1-6	TGTGCCAGCAGCTTAGGGGGACAGAATTCACCCCTCCACTTT	CASSLGGQNSPLHF
TRBD1	NA	TRBV7-6	TRBJ2-7	TGTGCCAGCAGCTTAGAGACAGGGATAACCGAGCAGTACTTC	CASSLETGITEQYF
NA	NA	TRBV5-1	TRBJ1-1	TGCGCCAGCAGCTTGGCCGAGACAGGAATGAACACTGAAGCTTTCTTT	CASSLAETGMNTEAFF
TRBD2	once	TRBV4-3	TRBJ2-1	TGCGCCAGCAGCCAAGACGGCCCAAAAGCGGGACGGGTAAACGGTGAGCAGTTCTTC	CASSQDGPKAGRVNGEQFF